This TCR beta chain was recovered during a study of blood T cells in healthy people across ages. This CDR3 is 17 amino acids long. Germline V gene data show CDR1 as LNHNV and CDR2 as YYDKDF (reference sequence). Trimming took off 2 bases at V and 6 bases at J, with 23 bases between the two ends. Primers used in a second PCR of roughly 7 to 12 cycles were a sample-barcoded 5' primer and a J-beta primer mix. Researchers report that a template-switch adaptor with 12 random nucleotides tagged each cDNA molecule. Any given sample supplied a minimum of 3 million CDR3-containing paired-end reads. TCRdb called the 5' RACE reads again in MiXCR, with one record for every CDR3 protein. The repertoire holds 800,000 to 950,000 distinct CDR3 sequences, with 25% to 35% as singletons. The sample holds one count of this clonotype. This sequence may be a read error, since a much larger clone differs from it by one base.

These data also featured in a second study, about T cells of mothers and their children.

The receptor was isolated from a woman aged 40 to 50 in good health. The chain recombines TRBV15 with TRBJ2-7, with D possibly TRBD1 on 5 matching bases. Sequenced: blood. The CDR3 bases are TGTGCCACCAGCAGATCGTCCCCGGACACCGGCTTGGGCGAGCAGTACTTC. It translates to CATSRSSPDTGLGEQYF.